Listed below are T cell receptor beta chains from one sample, sequenced in a study of blood T cell repertoires in COVID-19. Assay used: immunoSEQ multiplex PCR; TCRdb lists only in-frame clones, some missing. Of fewer than 300,000 clones listed, 80% to 85% were seen once; the top ten hold less than 20%. Sequencing was done on a sample of peripheral blood. The receptor source for this set is a person aged 65 to 85 with COVID-19, enrolled during active disease. Both conserved end residues are trimmed from each CDR3. The order of the fields is J gene, V gene, CDR3 protein.

>TRBJ2-5|TRBV7-2
ASSLGLAGGLRETQY
>TRBJ2-7|TRBV11-3
ASSWGGRVGPDEQY
>TRBJ1-5|TRBV7-2
ASSLQGAAQPQH
>TRBJ2-1|TRBV30
AWSLDPGTKGPARNNEQF
>TRBJ2-5|TRBV18
ASSPYEGAGETQY
>TRBJ2-2|TRBV19
ASSIGENTGELF
>TRBJ1-2|TRBV18
ASSQTDRSNYGYT
>TRBJ1-2|TRBV4-1
ASSQEDRGHYGYT
>TRBJ1-5|TRBV6-5
ASSRQGTNQPQH
>TRBJ2-7|TRBV6-5
ASRPSGRALEQY
>TRBJ2-5|TRBV28
ATARGVGGGTQY